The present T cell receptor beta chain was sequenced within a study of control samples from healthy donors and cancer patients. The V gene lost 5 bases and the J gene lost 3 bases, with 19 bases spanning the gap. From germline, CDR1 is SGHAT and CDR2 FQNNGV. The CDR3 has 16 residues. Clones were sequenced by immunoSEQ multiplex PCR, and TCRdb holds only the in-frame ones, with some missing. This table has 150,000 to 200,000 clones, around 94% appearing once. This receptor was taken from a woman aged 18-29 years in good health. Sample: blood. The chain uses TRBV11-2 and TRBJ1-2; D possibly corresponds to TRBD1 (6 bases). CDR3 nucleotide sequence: TGTGCCAGCAGCCCGGGGGTCTCCCCAGGGGACTATGGCTACACCTTC. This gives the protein CASSPGVSPGDYGYTF.